The 28 T cell receptor beta chains below all came from one sample that was sequenced in a study of regulatory T cells in long-lasting Graves disease. The time point: persistent/refractory GD, antithyroid drugs over 5 years with positive TRAb. There was RNA extracted from PBMCs, and the TCR library was made from it. Arm-PCR of CDR3 regions and iRepertoire HTBI primers were used to build TCR beta libraries. TCRdb reprocessed the multiplex PCR reads via MiXCR and lists one record per CDR3 protein. This table has more than 300,000 distinct CDR3 sequences, approximately 25% appearing once. The input for sequencing was peripheral blood mononuclear cells (PBMCs), taken when the disease was refractory, from a patient treated with antithyroid drugs. The receptors were gathered from a woman between 40 and 55 years old with Graves disease.

The chain combines TRBV6-1 with TRBJ2-3, with 7 bases fitting TRBD1. V shed 11 bases and J 0 bases; nucleotides not matched to a gene: 17. The CDR3 is 17 amino acids. The germline gives CDR1 MNHNS, CDR2 SASEGT. The CDR3: CALSVRDRHSSTDTQYF. The DNA of the CDR3 is TGTGCCTTAAGTGTCCGGGACAGACATTCTAGCACAGATACGCAGTATTTT.

The chain links TRBV7-6 to TRBJ2-2; the D gene is possibly TRBD2 (5 bases). V lost 3 bases, J lost 1 base, and 18 bases lay in between. The CDR3 is 18 residues long. CDR1 SGHVS and CDR2 FNYEAQ come from the germline V gene. The CDR3: CASSFYPPGSGNTGELFF. The DNA for the CDR3 is TGTGCCAGCAGCTTTTATCCCCCCGGAAGCGGGAACACCGGGGAGCTGTTTTTT.

In this sample, this clonotype turned up many times. This chain uses TRBV28 with TRBJ1-5; perhaps TRBD1 as D (5 bases). The V and J ends lost 3 bases and 6 bases respectively, with 9 bases between them. The V gene's germline CDR1 is MDHEN and CDR2 SYDVKM. There are 13 residues in the CDR3. CDR3 region: CASSLGVSQPQHF. The CDR3 DNA follows: TGTGCCAGCAGTTTGGGGGTTAGTCAGCCCCAGCATTTT.

This clonotype was seen at least ten times. The rearrangement uses TRBV2 and TRBJ2-1; 15 bases line up with TRBD2. Germline CDR1 is SNHLY and CDR2 is FYNNEI. The CDR3 is 15 amino acids. The trim removed 3 bases at V and 10 bases at J, leaving 4 bases unmatched. CDR3 nucleotides: TGTGCCAGCAGTGAGGGGACTAGCGGGAGGAACGAGCAGTTCTTC. Translating it yields CASSEGTSGRNEQFF.

V is TRBV28 and J is TRBJ2-1; 11 bases agree with TRBD2. Germline V CDR1 and CDR2: MDHEN, SYDVKM. The CDR3 covers 17 residues. V trimming: 8 bases; J trimming: 7 bases; junction bases outside the gene matches: 16. CDR3 coding DNA: TGTGCCAGCGAGCCCCGGTGGCGCCTAGCGGGAGGTAATGAGCAGTTCTTC. Translated, it gives CASEPRWRLAGGNEQFF.

This clonotype was counted a few times. The chain recombines TRBV20-1 with TRBJ1-1, with 9 bases aligning to TRBD1. J gave up 1 base and V 4 bases, and 7 bases lay outside the gene matches. Per germline, CDR1 DFQATT and CDR2 SNEGSKA (reference sequence). This CDR3 has 15 amino acids. This CDR3 is CSAIRPGQGNTEAFF. The CDR3 nucleotides read TGCAGTGCTATTCGCCCGGGACAGGGGAACACTGAAGCTTTCTTT.

This clonotype has more than one count but fewer than ten. The CDR3 end shows no conserved phenylalanine or tryptophan, and so a read error is likely. The chain employs TRBV7-9 and TRBJ2-7; 8 positions match TRBD1. The V gene's germline CDR1 is SEHNR and CDR2 FQNEAQ (reference sequence). The V and J ends lost 6 bases and 8 bases, in that order; junction bases with no gene match: 6. The CDR3 runs 12 residues. CDR3 amino acids: CASSGTGGQQYL. In DNA, the CDR3 is TGTGCCAGCAGTGGGACAGGAGGGCAGCAGTACCTC.

This clonotype appeared many times. V usage is TRBV28 and J usage is TRBJ2-4; D is undetermined. V was shortened by 2 bases and J by 7 bases, with 15 bases between the two germline ends. This CDR3 region has 15 residues. Germline values: CDR1 MDHEN, CDR2 SYDVKM. The CDR3 nucleotides are TGTGCCAGCAGTTTAGTCCCAGATCTCCAGAACATTCAGTACTTC. Its protein is CASSLVPDLQNIQYF.

This clonotype is a singleton in its sample. The chain combines TRBV20-1 with TRBJ2-7; tentative D call: TRBD2 (5 bases). CDR1 and CDR2 (germline): DFQATT, SNEGSKA (reference sequence). This CDR3 has 14 amino acids. Trimming pared 3 bases from V and 0 bases from J, leaving 12 bases between. The CDR3 sequence: CSASWAGNSYEQYF. CDR3 nucleotides: TGCAGTGCTAGCTGGGCGGGCAACTCCTACGAGCAGTACTTC.

The rearrangement links TRBV7-9 to TRBJ2-7, with TRBD2 matching over 13 bases. The CDR3 contains 16 residues. Germline assignment: CDR1 SEHNR and CDR2 FQNEAQ (reference sequence). V lost 2 bases to trimming and J lost 5 bases; unmatched junction nucleotides: 6. The CDR3 sequence is CASSLSGLAGFHEQYF. CDR3 coding DNA: TGTGCCAGCAGCTTATCGGGACTAGCGGGATTCCACGAGCAGTACTTC.

This clonotype was observed once. One base separates it from a far larger clone, so it is likely a read error. The J gene is TRBJ1-1, the V gene TRBV27; D gene uncertain. In germline, CDR1 is MNHEY, CDR2 SMNVEV (reference sequence). This CDR3 contains 13 residues. V was pared by 2 bases and J by 4 bases, with 8 bases between. For the CDR3, the DNA is TGTGCCAGCAGTTTAGTGAGGAGCACTGAAGCTTTCTTT. Its protein is CASSLVRSTEAFF.

This clonotype was detected many times. The CDR3 DNA follows: TGCAGCGTTACCAACAGAGGACTAGCTCAAGAGACCCAGTACTTC. Protein: CSVTNRGLAQETQYF. The chain carries TRBV29-1 and TRBJ2-5, with 8 nucleotides matching TRBD2. The trim removed 5 bases at V and 2 bases at J, leaving 10 bases unmatched. Per the germline V gene, CDR1 is SQVTM and CDR2 is ANQGSEA. The length of the CDR3 is 15 residues.

There are a few counts of this clonotype. V is TRBV28 and J is TRBJ2-7; 9 bases agree with TRBD1. CDR3 length: 14 residues. Germline CDR1 MDHEN, CDR2 SYDVKM. V lost 8 bases, J lost 2 bases, and 7 bases stayed unmatched. The CDR3 DNA follows: TGTGCCAGCTTTGGGACAGGGAACCCCTACGAGCAGTACTTC. It is translated as CASFGTGNPYEQYF.

This clonotype was counted only a few times. This sequence joins TRBV6-2 or TRBV6-3 and TRBJ2-3, with TRBD2 matching 10 bases. CDR3 length: 16 amino acids. The trim removed 4 bases at V and 5 bases at J, leaving 9 bases unmatched. CDR1 MNHEY and CDR2 SVGEGT come from the germline V gene. CDR3: CASSWGTSASGDTQYF. The DNA for the CDR3 is TGTGCCAGCAGTTGGGGGACTAGCGCCTCGGGAGATACGCAGTATTTT.

This chain uses TRBV2 with TRBJ1-1; 7 bases line up with TRBD1. This CDR3 has 16 residues. The junction had 14 bases not matched to a gene; V was cut back by 5 bases and J by 5 bases. CDR1 is SNHLY and CDR2 is FYNNEI in the germline V gene. In DNA, the CDR3 is TGTGCCAGCAGTTACTTTCCCCTTCGACAGGGTACTGAAGCTTTCTTT. It codes for CASSYFPLRQGTEAFF.

This clonotype was picked up many times. This chain uses TRBV5-1 with TRBJ2-2, with 9 bases aligning to TRBD1. In germline, CDR1 is SGHRS, CDR2 YFSETQ. The CDR3 length is 16 residues. Trimming cost V 0 bases and J 4 bases; bases outside gene matches: 4. DNA for the CDR3: TGCGCCAGCAGCTTGGACAGGGGGCGCGCCACCGGGGAGCTGTTTTTT. Translation: CASSLDRGRATGELFF.

The V gene is TRBV12-3 or TRBV12-4, the J gene TRBJ1-2; perhaps TRBD1 as D (5 bases). Trimming took off 5 bases at V and 9 bases at J, with 19 bases between the two ends. This CDR3 spans 14 amino acids. The CDR3 DNA reads as TGTGCCAGCAGTCCGTCCGACGGGGCGAGAAGCTACACCTTC. Its translation: CASSPSDGARSYTF.

Many counts were recorded for this clonotype. The J gene is TRBJ2-7, the V gene TRBV28; the match to TRBD1 covers 7 bases. The V and J ends lost 4 bases and 0 bases, in that order; junction bases with no gene match: 6. This CDR3 spans 15 amino acids. Germline V CDR1 and CDR2: MDHEN, SYDVKM. In nucleotides, the CDR3 is TGTGCCAGCAGTTCCACAGGGGTAAGCTCCTACGAGCAGTACTTC. This codes for CASSSTGVSSYEQYF. Full variable domain (remainder filled in from reference TRBV28 and TRBJ2-7): DVKVTQSSRYLVKRTGEKVFLECVQDMDHENMFWYRQDPGLGLRLIYFSYDVKMKEKGDIPEGYSVSREKKERFSLILESASTNQTSMYLCASSSTGVSSYEQYFGPGTRLTVT.

This clonotype has only a few counts. CDR3 nucleotide sequence: TGTGCCAGCAGCGAGAGGTGGGGGGGGTCTAAAGAGACCCAGTACTTC. Its protein product is CASSERWGGSKETQYF. The genes are TRBV9 and TRBJ2-5; the match to TRBD2 covers 7 bases. Trimming took 3 bases from V and 3 from J; bases not matched to a gene: 11. Germline V CDR1 and CDR2: SGDLS, YYNGEE. CDR3 length: 16 residues.

The rearrangement uses TRBV6-2 or TRBV6-3 and TRBJ2-7, with 8 bases fitting TRBD1. Trimming at V came to 0 bases and at J to 7 bases, leaving 11 bases not matched to a gene. CDR1 is MNHEY and CDR2 is SVGEGT in the germline V gene. The CDR3 consists of 16 residues. For the CDR3, the DNA is TGTGCCAGCAGTTACTCGGGGACAGGAAACATTAAGGAGCAGTACTTC. This gives the protein CASSYSGTGNIKEQYF.

The rearrangement joins TRBV25-1 to TRBJ2-2; possible D gene TRBD1, 7 bases. The germline CDR1 and CDR2 sequences are MGHDK and SYGVNS. V lost 8 bases to trimming and J lost 4 bases, with 11 bases between them. This CDR3 is built from 13 residues. CDR3 DNA sequence: TGTGCCAGCCGTCAGGGGGGCACCGGGGAGCTGTTTTTT. Its protein is CASRQGGTGELFF.

This clonotype came up many times. Written as DNA, the CDR3 is TGCAGCGTTGATGGGCGGGACATCATTTGTAGCAATCAGCCCCAGCATTTT. It translates to CSVDGRDIICSNQPQHF. The chain combines TRBV29-1 with TRBJ1-5; D possibly corresponds to TRBD1 (6 bases). CDR1 and CDR2 from the germline V gene are SQVTM and ANQGSEA. Trimming stripped 3 bases from V and 0 bases from J, with 18 bases between. The CDR3 runs to 17 residues.

About this clonotype: A far larger clone is off by one base, so a read error is likely. The chain has TRBV28 and TRBJ2-5, with 7 bases that match TRBD2. There are 15 residues in the CDR3. Trimming removed 5 bases from V and 5 bases from J; junction bases left unmatched: 11. Germline V gives CDR1 MDHEN, CDR2 SYDVKM. CDR3 sequence: CASSERGGSGETQYF. The CDR3 DNA is TGTGCCAGCAGTGAACGTGGCGGGAGTGGTGAGACCCAGTACTTC.

On this clonotype: This CDR3 is missing its conserved last phenylalanine or tryptophan, likely due to a read error. V gene TRBV9 combines with J gene TRBJ2-7; TRBD2 might be the D (6 bases). In germline, CDR1 is SGDLS, CDR2 YYNGEE. Trimming stripped 1 base from V and 3 bases from J, with 14 bases between. The CDR3 totals 15 residues. In DNA form, the CDR3 reads TGTGCCAGCAGCGTAAGAGGAGGGATTGGCTACGAGCAGTACCTC. Its translation: CASSVRGGIGYEQYL.

V usage is TRBV28 and J usage is TRBJ1-5; tentatively, D is TRBD1 (6 bases). The germline V gene has CDR1 MDHEN and CDR2 SYDVKM. V was clipped by 8 bases and J by 4 bases, with 33 bases between them. This CDR3 has 20 amino acids. The CDR3 DNA reads as TGTGCCAGCGGAACGGGAGGTCCGACAGGCTGGCCCGGTGGGAATCAGCCCCAGCATTTT. Its protein product is CASGTGGPTGWPGGNQPQHF.

This clonotype has only a few counts. V and J are TRBV11-2 and TRBJ2-5; tentatively, D is TRBD2 (7 bases). Germline CDR1 is SGHAT and CDR2 is FQNNGV. The CDR3 contains 15 residues. Trimming cost V 5 bases and J 1 base, with 14 bases left between them. CDR3 sequence: CASSRPGGFQETQYF. CDR3 nucleotide sequence: TGTGCCAGCAGCCGCCCGGGGGGCTTCCAAGAGACCCAGTACTTC. Full variable domain (rest looked up from reference TRBV11-2 and TRBJ2-5): EAGVAQSPRYKIIEKRQSVAFWCNPISGHATLYWYQQILGQGPKLLIQFQNNGVVDDSQLPKDRFSAERLKGVDSTLKIQPAKLEDSAVYLCASSRPGGFQETQYFGPGTRLLVL.

The chain recombines TRBV7-8 with TRBJ2-7; D gene ambiguous. CDR3 size: 14 residues. Germline CDR1 is SGHVS and CDR2 is FQNEAQ. Trimming cost V 1 base and J 5 bases, with 12 bases left between them. The CDR3 DNA sequence: TGTGCCAGCAGCTTAGGATTATCTTTTGACGAGCAGTACTTC. Amino acids: CASSLGLSFDEQYF.

The gene calls are TRBV20-1 and TRBJ1-5; tentative D call: TRBD1 (5 bases). In germline, CDR1 is DFQATT, CDR2 SNEGSKA (reference sequence). The CDR3 totals 12 residues. V dropped 3 bases and J dropped 7 bases, with 10 bases sitting between them. The CDR3 protein is CSASRGKQPQHF. CDR3 in DNA: TGCAGTGCTAGTCGGGGGAAGCAGCCCCAGCATTTT.